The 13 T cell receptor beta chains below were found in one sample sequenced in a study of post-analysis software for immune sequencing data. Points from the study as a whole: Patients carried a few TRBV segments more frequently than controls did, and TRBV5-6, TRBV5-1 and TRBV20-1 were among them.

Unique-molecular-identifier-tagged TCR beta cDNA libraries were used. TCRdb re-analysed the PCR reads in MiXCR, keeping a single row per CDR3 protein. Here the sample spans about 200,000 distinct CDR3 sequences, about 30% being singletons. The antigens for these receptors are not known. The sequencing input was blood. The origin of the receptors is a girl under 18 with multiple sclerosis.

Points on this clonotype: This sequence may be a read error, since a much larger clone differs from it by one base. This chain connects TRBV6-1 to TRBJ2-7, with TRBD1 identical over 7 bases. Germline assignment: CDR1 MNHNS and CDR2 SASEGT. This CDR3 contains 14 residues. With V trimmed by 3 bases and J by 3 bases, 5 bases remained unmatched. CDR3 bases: TGTGCCAGCAGTGACACGGGACAGATCTACGAGCAGTACTTC. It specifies CASSDTGQIYEQYF.

The CDR3 nucleotides read TGTGCCAGCAGTCTAACTAGCGGGAGGACTAGCAATGAGCAGTTCTTC. Translation gives CASSLTSGRTSNEQFF. V and J are TRBV12-3 or TRBV12-4 and TRBJ2-1; 12 nucleotides line up with TRBD2. The CDR3 is 16 amino acids. J gave up 6 bases and V 5 bases, and 8 bases lay outside the gene matches.

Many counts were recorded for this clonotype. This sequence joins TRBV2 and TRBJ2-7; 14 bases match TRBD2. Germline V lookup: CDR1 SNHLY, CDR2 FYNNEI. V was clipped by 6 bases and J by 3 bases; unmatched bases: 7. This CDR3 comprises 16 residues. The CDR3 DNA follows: TGTGCCAGCAGACACACCGGGACTAGCGGGGGCTACGAGCAGTACTTC. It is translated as CASRHTGTSGGYEQYF.

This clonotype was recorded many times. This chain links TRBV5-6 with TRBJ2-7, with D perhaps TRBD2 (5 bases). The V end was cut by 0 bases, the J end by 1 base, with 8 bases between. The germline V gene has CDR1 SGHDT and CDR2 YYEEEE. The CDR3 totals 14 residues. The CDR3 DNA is TGTGCCAGCAGCTTGGTTCCGGGGTCCTACGAGCAGTACTTC. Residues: CASSLVPGSYEQYF.

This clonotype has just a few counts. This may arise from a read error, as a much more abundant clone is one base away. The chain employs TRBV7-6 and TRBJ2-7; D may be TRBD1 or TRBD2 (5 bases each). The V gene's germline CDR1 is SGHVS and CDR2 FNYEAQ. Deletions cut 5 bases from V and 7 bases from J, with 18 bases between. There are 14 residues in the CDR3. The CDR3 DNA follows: TGTGCCAGCAGCCCCTCCGTCCGGGGCTGGGAGCAGTACTTC. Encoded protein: CASSPSVRGWEQYF.

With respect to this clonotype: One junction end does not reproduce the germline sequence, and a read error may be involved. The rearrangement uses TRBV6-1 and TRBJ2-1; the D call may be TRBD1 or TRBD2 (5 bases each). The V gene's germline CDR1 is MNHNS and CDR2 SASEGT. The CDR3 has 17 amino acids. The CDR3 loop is CASSALGWGSSYNEQFF. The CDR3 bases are TGTGCCAGCAGTGCTTTGGGGTGGGGGAGCTCCTACAATGAGCAGTTCTTT.

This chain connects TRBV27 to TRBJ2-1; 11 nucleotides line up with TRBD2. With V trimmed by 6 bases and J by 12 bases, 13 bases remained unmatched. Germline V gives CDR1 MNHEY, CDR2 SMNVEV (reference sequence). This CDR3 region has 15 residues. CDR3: CASRVGGATSGRQFF. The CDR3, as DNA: TGTGCCAGCAGGGTGGGGGGCGCAACTAGCGGGAGGCAGTTCTTC.

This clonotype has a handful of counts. The CDR3 coding sequence is TGCAGTGCAATGGGAAACGGGAACAATGAGCAGTTCTTC. This sequence encodes CSAMGNGNNEQFF. The chain combines TRBV20-1 with TRBJ2-1; D is perhaps TRBD2 (5 bases). The V gene lost 6 bases and the J gene lost 5 bases, with 14 bases spanning the gap. Per the germline V gene, CDR1 is DFQATT and CDR2 is SNEGSKA (reference sequence). This CDR3 comprises 13 residues.

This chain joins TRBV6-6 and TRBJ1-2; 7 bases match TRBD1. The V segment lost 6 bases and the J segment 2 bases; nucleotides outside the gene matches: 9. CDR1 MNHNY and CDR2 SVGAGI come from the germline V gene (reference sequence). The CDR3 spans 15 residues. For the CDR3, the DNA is TGTGCCAGCAGAAGAACAGGGGAAAGAAACTATGGCTACACCTTC. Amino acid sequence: CASRRTGERNYGYTF.

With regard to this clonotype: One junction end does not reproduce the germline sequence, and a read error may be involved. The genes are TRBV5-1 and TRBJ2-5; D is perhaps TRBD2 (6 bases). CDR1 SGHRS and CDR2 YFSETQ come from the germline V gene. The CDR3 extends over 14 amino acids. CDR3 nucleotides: TGCGCCAACAGCTTGGAGGGGTACCAAGAGACCCAGTACTTC. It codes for CANSLEGYQETQYF.

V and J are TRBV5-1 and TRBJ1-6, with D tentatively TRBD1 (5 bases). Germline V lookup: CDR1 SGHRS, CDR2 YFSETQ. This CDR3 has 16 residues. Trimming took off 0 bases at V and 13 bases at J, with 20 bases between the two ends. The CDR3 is CASSLGSGTASQPLHF. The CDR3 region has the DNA TGCGCCAGCAGCTTGGGATCCGGGACCGCCTCTCAGCCCCTCCACTTT.

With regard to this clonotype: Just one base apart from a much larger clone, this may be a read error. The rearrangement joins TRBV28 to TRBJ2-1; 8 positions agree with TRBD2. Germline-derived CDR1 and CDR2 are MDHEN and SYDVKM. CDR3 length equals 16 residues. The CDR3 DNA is TGTGCCGGCAGCACCCGACTAGCGAGATCCTACAATGAGCAGTTCTTC. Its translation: CAGSTRLARSYNEQFF.

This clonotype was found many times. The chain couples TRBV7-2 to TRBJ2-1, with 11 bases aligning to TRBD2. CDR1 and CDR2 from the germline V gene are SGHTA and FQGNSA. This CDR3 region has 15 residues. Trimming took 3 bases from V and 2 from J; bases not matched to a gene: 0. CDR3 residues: CASSFSGGAYNEQFF. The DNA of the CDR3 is TGTGCCAGCAGCTTTAGCGGGGGGGCCTACAATGAGCAGTTCTTC.